These 31 T cell receptor beta chains share one sample of origin, sequenced in a study of tumour-infiltrating T cells in Burkitt lymphoma (dated by TCRdb to about 2020). The library was produced with the immunoSEQ multiplex PCR assay. Drawn from immuneACCESS, this table holds only the in-frame rearrangements with V and J called that TCRdb kept. Clones are partly lost; checked studies trace under half to an unresolved V gene and leave the rest unexplained. The sample table lists several thousand clones, roughly a tenth of them with a count of one. In total, the top ten clones hold around 2.6% of the sample. The sample taken for sequencing was tumor tissue. All receptors come from a human donor with diffuse large B-cell lymphoma.

This rearrangement joins TRBV18 to TRBJ1-5; D remains ambiguous. V gave up 2 bases and J gave up 9 bases, with 14 bases separating them. CDR3 length: 14 amino acids. CDR1 is KGHSH, CDR2 LQKENI, per germline. Here the CDR3 reads CASSPMGTFGPQHF. As DNA, the CDR3 is TGTGCCAGCTCACCAATGGGTACCTTTGGGCCCCAGCATTTT.

In its sample, this clone was seen a few times. The rearrangement joins TRBV7-2 to TRBJ2-5; 10 nucleotides match TRBD2. Germline V gene data show CDR1 as SGHTA and CDR2 as FQGNSA. The CDR3 loop spans 15 amino acids. Trimming removed 2 bases from V and 3 bases from J; junction bases left unmatched: 3. The CDR3 bases are TGTGCCAGCAGCTTATGGAGCGGGGGGGAAGAGACCCAGTACTTC. It specifies CASSLWSGGEETQYF.

This clone came up a few times. This chain links TRBV6-5 with TRBJ2-2; D is possibly TRBD1 or TRBD2 (6 bases each). Trimming removed 6 bases at V and 6 bases at J, with 14 bases between. This CDR3 has 14 residues. Looked up from germline, CDR1 is MNHEY and CDR2 is SVGAGI. The CDR3 bases are TGTGCCAGCAGACCCTTGGGGGGCCCCGGGGAGCTGTTTTTT. As protein: CASRPLGGPGELFF.

There are a few counts of this clone. The rearrangement links TRBV5-4 to TRBJ1-1; TRBD1 is a possible D gene (6 bases). The CDR3 is made up of 17 amino acids. V was pared by 4 bases and J by 4 bases, with 23 bases between. Germline V CDR1 and CDR2: SGHNT, YYREEE (reference sequence). CDR3 residues: CASSREPTGLRSTEAFF. In DNA, the CDR3 is TGTGCCAGCAGCCGCGAGCCGACAGGTCTTCGTTCCACTGAAGCTTTCTTT. Looking up the rest from reference TRBV5-4 and TRBJ1-1 gives the full variable domain: ETGVTQSPTHLIKTRGQQVTLRCSSQSGHNTVSWYQQALGQGPQFIFQYYREEENGRGNFPPRFSGLQFPNYSSELNVNALELDDSALYLCASSREPTGLRSTEAFFGQGTRLTVV.

The chain's CDR3 is CASSKEDTQYF. CDR3 coding DNA: TGTGCCAGCAGCAAAGAAGATACGCAGTATTTT. The gene calls are TRBV28 and TRBJ2-3; D gene ambiguous. CDR3 length: 11 residues. The germline V gene encodes CDR1 MDHEN and CDR2 SYDVKM. The V end lost 6 bases, the J end lost 5 bases, and 6 bases lay between the germline ends.

This clone has a handful of counts. The DNA for the CDR3 is TGTGCCAGCAGTTTTCAGGGACAGGGGGCGCAGACCCAGTACTTC. The encoded protein is CASSFQGQGAQTQYF. V usage is TRBV27 and J usage is TRBJ2-5; 12 bases are shared with TRBD1. J was trimmed by 6 bases and V by 3 bases; bases with no gene match: 5. The CDR3 is 15 residues long. Germline CDR1 reads MNHEY; CDR2 reads SMNVEV (reference sequence).

V is TRBV28 and J is TRBJ1-1, with TRBD1 matching 9 bases. Per the germline V gene, CDR1 is MDHEN and CDR2 is SYDVKM. The CDR3 has 15 amino acids. The J segment lost 1 base and the V segment lost 6 bases, leaving 6 bases of the junction unmatched. The CDR3 loop is CASSVQGAENTEAFF. CDR3 coding DNA: TGTGCCAGCAGCGTACAGGGGGCAGAGAACACTGAAGCTTTCTTT. Using reference TRBV28 and TRBJ1-1 for the parts outside the CDR3, the full variable domain is DVKVTQSSRYLVKRTGEKVFLECVQDMDHENMFWYRQDPGLGLRLIYFSYDVKMKEKGDIPEGYSVSREKKERFSLILESASTNQTSMYLCASSVQGAENTEAFFGQGTRLTVV.

This clone was observed a handful of times. The V gene is TRBV11-3, the J gene TRBJ2-5; tentative D call: TRBD1 (6 bases). Per the germline V gene, CDR1 is SGHNT and CDR2 is YENEEA. This CDR3 has 13 amino acids. V gave up 5 bases and J gave up 7 bases, with 14 bases separating them. DNA for the CDR3: TGTGCCAGCAGCCGGGACATATTCGGGACCCAGTACTTC. Its protein product is CASSRDIFGTQYF.

This clone was detected a few times. CDR3 sequence reads: CASSQDLNSEAFF. The DNA of the CDR3 is TGCGCCAGCAGCCAAGATCTTAACTCTGAAGCTTTCTTT. This chain joins TRBV4-3 and TRBJ1-1; D unresolved. Germline CDR1 reads LGHNA; CDR2 reads YSLEER. The CDR3 length is 13 residues. The ends were cut back, 0 bases at V and 6 bases at J, with 8 bases in the middle.

This clone has just a few counts. The chain is built from TRBV6-5 and TRBJ1-1, with D unresolved. The ends were cut back, 7 bases at V and 0 bases at J, with 9 bases in the middle. Germline assignment: CDR1 MNHEY and CDR2 SVGAGI. The CDR3 length is 13 residues. The CDR3 DNA sequence: TGTGCCAGCAATCAGGCAGTGAACACTGAAGCTTTCTTT. Translation: CASNQAVNTEAFF.

This chain connects TRBV5-1 to TRBJ2-1; no reliable D call. The CDR3 sequence is 13 residues long. CDR1 is SGHRS, CDR2 YFSETQ, per germline. Trimming took off 0 bases at V and 8 bases at J, with 9 bases between the two ends. Written as DNA, the CDR3 is TGCGCCAGCAGCTTGGCGGTTGATTATGAGCAGTTCTTC. Encoded protein: CASSLAVDYEQFF.

This clone is deemed large. V and J are TRBV7-2 and TRBJ2-1; 8 nucleotides align to TRBD2. The germline V gene encodes CDR1 SGHTA and CDR2 FQGNSA. With 7 bases clipped from V and 3 bases from J, the junction kept 8 bases outside the gene matches. The CDR3 has 15 residues. As DNA, the CDR3 is TGTGCCAGCACCCTAAGCGGGGGCCGCTACAATGAGCAGTTCTTC. Translated: CASTLSGGRYNEQFF. Full variable domain (outside the CDR3, taken from reference TRBV7-2 and TRBJ2-1): GAGVSQSPSNKVTEKGKDVELRCDPISGHTALYWYRQSLGQGLEFLIYFQGNSAPDKSGLPSDRFSAERTGGSVSTLTIQRTQQEDSAVYLCASTLSGGRYNEQFFGPGTRLTVL.

This clone was recorded a few times. The CDR3 region is CASSLSTGSGANVLTF. The CDR3 bases are TGCGCCAGCAGCTTGTCTACCGGCTCTGGGGCCAACGTCCTGACTTTC. The chain carries TRBV5-1 and TRBJ2-6, with D unresolved. The CDR3 spans 16 residues. Germline V gene sequence: CDR1 SGHRS, CDR2 YFSETQ. V lost 1 base and J 0 bases, leaving 8 bases between the germline ends.

CDR3 nucleotides: TGTGCCAGCAGCCAAGATTCCGGGCCCTATGGCTACACCTTC. It specifies CASSQDSGPYGYTF. The chain recombines TRBV14 with TRBJ1-2; D remains unclear. CDR3 size: 14 residues. The V end was cut by 0 bases, the J end by 4 bases, with 9 bases between. Germline loops: CDR1 SGHDN, CDR2 FVKESK. Based on the CDR3 plus reference TRBV14 and TRBJ1-2, the full variable domain is EAGVTQFPSHSVIEKGQTVTLRCDPISGHDNLYWYRRVMGKEIKFLLHFVKESKQDESGMPNNRFLAERTGGTYSTLKVQPAELEDSGVYFCASSQDSGPYGYTFGSGTRLTVV.

Turning to this clone: At one of its ends the junction is not consistent with the germline gene, which may arise from a read error. V and J are TRBV15 and TRBJ1-1; 7 positions match TRBD1. This CDR3 contains 15 residues. Germline lookup yields CDR1 LNHNV and CDR2 YYDKDF (reference sequence). The CDR3 loop reads CATSRFKGGPTKAFF. The CDR3 coding sequence is TGTGCCACCAGCAGGTTCAAAGGGGGCCCCACTAAAGCTTTCTTT.

This clone was counted between two and nine times. The chain is built from TRBV19 and TRBJ2-6, with D tentatively TRBD1 (5 bases). CDR3 length: 18 amino acids. V was shortened by 0 bases and J by 0 bases, with 12 bases between the two germline ends. Germline CDR1 LNHDA, CDR2 SQIVND (reference sequence). In DNA, the CDR3 is TGTGCCAGTAGTATAGATGGGGCCTCAAACTCTGGGGCCAACGTCCTGACTTTC. Protein product: CASSIDGASNSGANVLTF.

The chain combines TRBV29-1 with TRBJ1-2; D perhaps matches TRBD1 (5 bases). CDR1 is SQVTM and CDR2 is ANQGSEA in the germline V gene. The CDR3 is 16 residues long. Trimming removed 1 base from V and 4 bases from J, with 19 bases in between. CDR3 sequence reads: CSVEGVGTGQGYGYTF. CDR3 sequence (DNA): TGCAGCGTTGAAGGCGTAGGAACAGGTCAAGGCTATGGCTACACCTTC. Full variable domain (remainder filled in from reference TRBV29-1 and TRBJ1-2): SAVISQKPSRDICQRGTSLTIQCQVDSQVTMMFWYRQQPGQSLTLIATANQGSEATYESGFVIDKFPISRPNLTFSTLTVSNMSPEDSSIYLCSVEGVGTGQGYGYTFGSGTRLTVV.

CDR3 region: CASSLVADKAANTGELFF. The CDR3 nucleotides are TGCGCCAGCAGCTTGGTGGCGGACAAGGCCGCGAACACCGGGGAGCTGTTTTTT. The gene calls are TRBV5-1 and TRBJ2-2, with D possibly being TRBD1 (5 bases). The CDR3 consists of 18 residues. Trimming shortened V by 0 bases and J by 0 bases, and 15 bases separated the two germline ends. CDR1 SGHRS and CDR2 YFSETQ come from the germline V gene.

The V call is TRBV6-1, the J call TRBJ1-6; no reliable D call. CDR3 length: 12 residues. In germline, CDR1 is MNHNS, CDR2 SASEGT. The V end was cut by 4 bases, the J end by 9 bases, with 7 bases between. In nucleotides, the CDR3 is TGTGCCAGCAGTGCATACAGTTCACCCCTCCACTTT. Translation gives CASSAYSSPLHF.

The chain uses TRBV11-2 and TRBJ1-3; D gene unclear. The CDR3 is made up of 14 amino acids. V lost 2 bases and J 4 bases, leaving 9 bases between the germline ends. The germline V gene encodes CDR1 SGHAT and CDR2 FQNNGV. The CDR3 DNA follows: TGTGCCAGCAGCTTAACATTGCGGGGAAACACCATATATTTT. Its translation: CASSLTLRGNTIYF.

A few counts support this clone. The J gene is TRBJ2-7, the V gene TRBV23-1; possibly TRBD1 or TRBD2 for D (5 bases each). TRBV23-1 is an ORF, and what it does is uncertain. V gave up 7 bases and J gave up 4 bases, with 8 bases separating them. The CDR3 contains 11 residues. CDR3 DNA: TGCGCCAGCACGGGACGTTACGAGCAGTACTTC. Translating gives CASTGRYEQYF.

This clone came up a few times. CDR3 protein: CARSLSLDRGRITGELFF. In nucleotides, the CDR3 is TGTGCCAGAAGCTTGTCCCTCGACAGGGGGCGAATCACCGGGGAGCTGTTTTTT. V is TRBV5-3 and J is TRBJ2-2; TRBD1 matches at 10 bases. TRBV5-3 is identified as an open reading frame with a role that is uncertain. J lost 4 bases, V lost 1 base, and 10 bases had no gene match. The CDR3 consists of 18 residues.

The chain carries TRBV5-4 and TRBJ2-3; TRBD1 matches at 8 bases. Germline CDR1 is SGHNT and CDR2 is YYREEE (reference sequence). Trimming at V came to 4 bases and at J to 3 bases, leaving 7 bases not matched to a gene. The CDR3 consists of 15 residues. The CDR3 reads CASSRPGQGTDTQYF. For the CDR3, the DNA is TGTGCCAGCAGCCGTCCCGGACAGGGTACAGATACGCAGTATTTT.

This clone occurred a few times. This chain joins TRBV6-5 and TRBJ1-1, with D uncertain. V was cut by 0 bases and J by 4 bases, with 9 bases left in between. The CDR3 totals 14 residues. CDR1 is MNHEY, CDR2 SVGAGI, per germline. The CDR3 here is CASSYSWRSTEAFF. The CDR3 coding sequence is TGTGCCAGCAGTTACTCTTGGAGGAGCACTGAAGCTTTCTTT.

The chain joins TRBV4-1 to TRBJ2-5, with TRBD1 matching over 9 bases. The last part of the DNA fits TRBJ2-7 better; the J call may be wrong. Germline CDR1 reads MGHRA; CDR2 reads YSYEKL. This CDR3 contains 15 residues. CDR3 nucleotide sequence: TGCGCCAGCAGCTTTGGGACAGGGCTTGCGTACGAGCAGTACTTC. It codes for CASSFGTGLAYEQYF.

The rearrangement links TRBV9 to TRBJ2-7; the D is unclear. Germline CDR1 is SGDLS and CDR2 is YYNGEE. V lost 3 bases, J lost 5 bases, and 18 bases lay in between. The CDR3 totals 15 residues. Here the CDR3 DNA reads TGTGCCAGCAGCGAATTCGGCAGCGAAACTAACGAGCAGTACTTC. Amino acids: CASSEFGSETNEQYF.

J is TRBJ1-5 and V is TRBV5-8; D not resolved. This CDR3 contains 13 residues. V was pared by 2 bases and J by 8 bases, with 11 bases between. The germline V gene has CDR1 SGHTS and CDR2 YDEGEE. CDR3 bases: TGTGCCAGCAGCTTCTCGGGGTGGGAGCCCCAGCATTTT. Protein product: CASSFSGWEPQHF.

This clone has a handful of counts. The J gene is TRBJ1-4, the V gene TRBV7-9; perhaps TRBD1 as D (6 bases). Trimming took 3 bases from V and 4 from J, leaving 21 bases between them. Per germline, CDR1 SEHNR and CDR2 FQNEAQ (reference sequence). The CDR3 consists of 18 residues. The CDR3 region has the DNA TGTGCCAGCAGCTTGTGGGGGGCTCCCCTGGCGGGTAATGAAAAACTGTTTTTT. Protein: CASSLWGAPLAGNEKLFF. Combining the CDR3 with reference TRBV7-9 and TRBJ1-4 gives the whole variable domain DTGVSQNPRHKITKRGQNVTFRCDPISEHNRLYWYRQTLGQGPEFLTYFQNEAQLEKSRLLSDRFSAERPKGSFSTLEIQRTEQGDSAMYLCASSLWGAPLAGNEKLFFGSGTQLSVL.

The rearrangement joins TRBV19 to TRBJ2-5, with 7 positions matching TRBD2. The length of the CDR3 is 17 residues. Germline trimming cut 0 bases from V and 3 bases from J; bases unmatched to any gene: 10. Germline V gene lookup returns CDR1 LNHDA and CDR2 SQIVND (reference sequence). Written as DNA, the CDR3 is TGTGCCAGTAGTATAGATGAGCGGGGACTAACTAAAGAGACCCAGTACTTC. It yields the protein CASSIDERGLTKETQYF. The variable domain in full, with the rest retrieved from reference TRBV19 and TRBJ2-5, is DGGITQSPKYLFRKEGQNVTLSCEQNLNHDAMYWYRQDPGQGLRLIYYSQIVNDFQKGDIAEGYSVSREKKESFPLTVTSAQKNPTAFYLCASSIDERGLTKETQYFGPGTRLLVL.

This clone was seen a handful of times. The V gene is TRBV6-5, the J gene TRBJ1-1, with D possibly TRBD1 on 5 matching bases. The CDR3 totals 14 residues. CDR1 is MNHEY and CDR2 is SVGAGI in the germline V gene. V shed 6 bases and J shed 1 base, with 12 bases lying between them. In nucleotides, the CDR3 is TGTGCCAGCAGACCGGACATATGGAACACTGAAGCTTTCTTT. As protein: CASRPDIWNTEAFF.

This clone appeared a few times. The genes are TRBV5-1 and TRBJ1-4, with a possible D match to TRBD1 (5 bases). The CDR3 covers 15 residues. Germline V gene lookup returns CDR1 SGHRS and CDR2 YFSETQ. V was shortened by 3 bases and J by 0 bases, with 9 bases between the two germline ends. The CDR3 coding sequence is TGCGCCAGCAGCTCCACAGGAGCAACTAATGAAAAACTGTTTTTT. It encodes CASSSTGATNEKLFF.